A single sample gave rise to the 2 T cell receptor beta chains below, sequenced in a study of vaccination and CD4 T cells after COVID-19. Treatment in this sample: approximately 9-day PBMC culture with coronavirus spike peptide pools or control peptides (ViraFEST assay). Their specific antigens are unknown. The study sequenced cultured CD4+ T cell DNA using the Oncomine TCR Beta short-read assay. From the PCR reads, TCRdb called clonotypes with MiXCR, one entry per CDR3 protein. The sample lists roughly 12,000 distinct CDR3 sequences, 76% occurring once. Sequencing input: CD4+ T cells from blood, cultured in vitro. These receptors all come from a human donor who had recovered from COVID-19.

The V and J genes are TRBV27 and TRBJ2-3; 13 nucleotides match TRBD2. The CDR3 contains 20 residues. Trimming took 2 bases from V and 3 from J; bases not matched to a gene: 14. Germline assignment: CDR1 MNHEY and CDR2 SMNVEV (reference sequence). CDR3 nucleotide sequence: TGTGCCAGCAGTTTACGGGGAACCCCGACTAGCGGGGGGCTTACAGATACGCAGTATTTT. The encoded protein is CASSLRGTPTSGGLTDTQYF.

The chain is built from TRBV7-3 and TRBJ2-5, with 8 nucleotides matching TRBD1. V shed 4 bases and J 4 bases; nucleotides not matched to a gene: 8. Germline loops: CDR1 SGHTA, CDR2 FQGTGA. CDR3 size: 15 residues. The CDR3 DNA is TGTGCCAGCAGCTCGCGGACAGGGTTGGGAGAGACCCAGTACTTC. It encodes CASSSRTGLGETQYF.